These 32 T cell receptor beta chains came from one sample sequenced in a study of T-cell memory formation after mild COVID-19. TCRdb analysed the 5' RACE reads with MiXCR anew, one entry per CDR3 protein. The sample has under 650,000 distinct CDR3 sequences, roughly 18% seen once. The material sequenced was PBMCs or a T cell subset sorted from them (not recorded which). The receptors here all came from an adult woman who had mild COVID-19 (a few samples of this study predate the infection). Cell type and time point are not known.

This chain links TRBV29-1 with TRBJ2-7; possibly TRBD1 for D (6 bases). Trimming removed 5 bases from V and 3 bases from J, with 32 bases in between. This CDR3 spans 19 amino acids. The V gene's germline CDR1 is SQVTM and CDR2 ANQGSEA. The CDR3 bases are TGCAGCGTTCGGTCTGGGGGACCCTACAGGGATGGTCTAGGCTACGAGCAGTACTTC. It specifies CSVRSGGPYRDGLGYEQYF.

J is TRBJ2-1 and V is TRBV20-1; the match to TRBD2 covers 13 bases. Germline CDR1 is DFQATT and CDR2 is SNEGSKA (reference sequence). The ends lost 5 bases at V and 7 bases at J; junction bases unmatched: 5. This CDR3 region has 14 residues. The CDR3 nucleotides read TGCAGTGCTTCCGGGACTAGCGGGATAAATGAGCAGTTCTTC. It codes for CSASGTSGINEQFF.

The CDR3 DNA reads as TGTGCCAGCAGCCTGGACAGTCTAAATCAGCCCCAGCATTTT. This translates into CASSLDSLNQPQHF. The chain is built from TRBV6-5 and TRBJ1-5, with D maybe TRBD1 (6 bases). CDR3 size: 14 residues. The V gene lost 6 bases and the J gene lost 4 bases, with 13 bases spanning the gap. Germline CDR1 and CDR2: MNHEY and SVGAGI.

Here the CDR3 reads CASSLGGWEAFF. CDR3 sequence (DNA): TGTGCCAGCAGTTTGGGGGGGTGGGAAGCTTTCTTT. The chain carries TRBV12-3 or TRBV12-4 and TRBJ1-1; possible D gene TRBD1, 5 bases. The CDR3 runs 12 residues. With 3 bases removed from V and 8 bases from J, the gap between germline ends came to 10 bases.

A few counts support this clonotype. The chain couples TRBV19 to TRBJ2-5; 9 bases line up with TRBD2. Germline CDR1 LNHDA, CDR2 SQIVND (reference sequence). V shed 5 bases, J shed 4 bases, and the junction held 8 bases outside the gene matches. This CDR3 has 15 amino acids. The CDR3 bases are TGTGCCAGTAGTCCCGGAGGTAGCGGGAGAGAGACCCAGTACTTC. Translating it yields CASSPGGSGRETQYF.

CDR3 residues: CAISPRGVQAFF. The CDR3 DNA reads as TGTGCCATCAGTCCAAGGGGGGTACAAGCTTTCTTT. This sequence joins TRBV10-3 and TRBJ1-1, with a tentative D call TRBD1 (6 bases). This CDR3 has 12 amino acids. Germline V gives CDR1 ENHRY, CDR2 SYGVKD. Trimming removed 5 bases from V and 9 bases from J, with 13 bases in between.

This clonotype was observed many times. The chain employs TRBV27 and TRBJ2-7; D gene unclear. V was clipped by 4 bases and J by 6 bases, with 13 bases between them. The CDR3 has 13 residues. CDR1 MNHEY and CDR2 SMNVEV come from the germline V gene (reference sequence). In DNA, the CDR3 is TGTGCCAGCAGTTACCAGCAGGTCTCCGAGCAGTACTTC. Translating it yields CASSYQQVSEQYF.

This clonotype turned up a few times. The rearrangement uses TRBV5-1 and TRBJ2-5; 7 nucleotides agree with TRBD1. With V trimmed by 4 bases and J by 5 bases, 8 bases remained unmatched. The CDR3 has 14 residues. CDR1 is SGHRS and CDR2 is YFSETQ in the germline V gene. In DNA, the CDR3 is TGCGCCAGCAGCACCAAACAGGGGAAGGAGACCCAGTACTTC. It encodes CASSTKQGKETQYF.

This clonotype has a handful of counts. V gene TRBV7-2 combines with J gene TRBJ2-5, with D possibly being TRBD1 or TRBD2 (5 bases each). This CDR3 contains 12 residues. CDR1 SGHTA and CDR2 FQGNSA come from the germline V gene. The V end was cut by 10 bases, the J end by 0 bases, with 9 bases between. CDR3 region: CATGRYQETQYF. CDR3 in DNA: TGTGCCACGGGACGGTACCAAGAGACCCAGTACTTC.

This clonotype was seen a handful of times. V gene TRBV24-1 combines with J gene TRBJ2-5; D is perhaps TRBD2 (5 bases). The V end lost 7 bases, the J end lost 5 bases, and 19 bases lay between the germline ends. In germline, CDR1 is KGHDR, CDR2 SFDVKD. CDR3 length: 15 residues. The CDR3 loop is CATSPGSLGVETQYF. The CDR3 coding sequence is TGTGCCACCAGCCCTGGGAGCCTGGGTGTGGAGACCCAGTACTTC.

The DNA of the CDR3 is TGCAGCGTTGAACAGGGCCAGAACACTGAAGCTTTCTTT. Its translation is CSVEQGQNTEAFF. V gene TRBV29-1 combines with J gene TRBJ1-1, with D possibly being TRBD1 (5 bases). Trimming cost V 2 bases and J 1 base, with 8 bases left between them. This CDR3 is 13 amino acids long. Looked up from germline, CDR1 is SQVTM and CDR2 is ANQGSEA.

This clonotype has just a few counts. This sequence joins TRBV5-5 and TRBJ2-3, with D possibly being TRBD1 (7 bases). CDR1 is SGHKS and CDR2 is YYEKEE in the germline V gene (reference sequence). CDR3 length: 18 residues. V gave up 4 bases and J gave up 0 bases, with 21 bases separating them. The CDR3 DNA follows: TGTGCCAGCAGCGGTGGAGGGGCCGGGACAGCGAGCACAGATACGCAGTATTTT. It specifies CASSGGGAGTASTDTQYF.

Concerning this clonotype itself: A junction boundary mismatches the germline segment, possibly from a read error. This rearrangement joins TRBV7-9 to TRBJ1-1; D might be TRBD1 (5 bases). Germline V lookup: CDR1 SEHNR, CDR2 FQNEAQ (reference sequence). This CDR3 spans 14 amino acids. Written as DNA, the CDR3 is TGTGCCAGCAGCGTAGCGCGGGGCGTCGATGAAGCTTTCTTT. Amino acid sequence: CASSVARGVDEAFF.

V gene TRBV12-3 or TRBV12-4 combines with J gene TRBJ2-2; no reliable D call. Trimming took off 4 bases at V and 4 bases at J, with 16 bases between the two ends. The CDR3 totals 16 residues. This chain's CDR3 is CASSYFPVPGTGELFF. The CDR3 region has the DNA TGTGCCAGCAGTTATTTTCCCGTCCCCGGCACCGGGGAGCTGTTTTTT.

Only a few counts were recorded for this clonotype. The chain links TRBV12-3 or TRBV12-4 to TRBJ2-1; D possibly corresponds to TRBD2 (6 bases). V was pared by 3 bases and J by 2 bases, with 20 bases between. This CDR3 spans 18 amino acids. CDR3: CASSFVLGWGVTYNEQFF. The CDR3 DNA reads as TGTGCCAGCAGTTTCGTCTTAGGTTGGGGGGTTACCTACAATGAGCAGTTCTTC.

This clonotype was counted only a few times. This sequence joins TRBV29-1 and TRBJ2-1; D is unclear. Trimming pared 7 bases from V and 6 bases from J, leaving 10 bases between. The CDR3 is 11 amino acids. The germline gives CDR1 SQVTM, CDR2 ANQGSEA. Written as DNA, the CDR3 is TGCAGCGCGAGGATACGCAATGAGCAGTTCTTC. Amino acids: CSARIRNEQFF.

This clonotype has just a few counts. The chain couples TRBV7-6 to TRBJ2-7, with 12 bases identical to TRBD2. The junction had 3 bases not matched to a gene; V was cut back by 1 base and J by 5 bases. Germline V gene sequence: CDR1 SGHVS, CDR2 FNYEAQ. The CDR3 totals 15 residues. The CDR3 is CASSLVTSGSNEQYF. Written as DNA, the CDR3 is TGTGCCAGCAGCTTAGTGACTAGCGGGAGCAACGAGCAGTACTTC.

The chain carries TRBV7-2 and TRBJ1-6, with D tentatively TRBD1 (6 bases). The V end was cut by 1 base, the J end by 14 bases, with 9 bases between. CDR3 length equals 12 residues. Germline V gene data show CDR1 as SGHTA and CDR2 as FQGNSA. The CDR3: CASSLGQASLHF. The DNA of the CDR3 is TGTGCCAGCAGCTTAGGACAGGCGTCCCTCCACTTT.

Only a few counts were recorded for this clonotype. The V and J genes are TRBV3-1 and TRBJ2-2, with 10 nucleotides matching TRBD2. Trimming at V came to 0 bases and at J to 1 base, leaving 20 bases not matched to a gene. The CDR3 contains 23 residues. CDR1 LGHDT and CDR2 YNNKEL come from the germline V gene (reference sequence). CDR3 in amino acids: CASSQDRLGASGGLYENTGELFF. In DNA, the CDR3 is TGTGCCAGCAGCCAAGACCGCCTGGGGGCTAGCGGGGGCCTCTATGAGAACACCGGGGAGCTGTTTTTT.

The V and J genes are TRBV5-1 and TRBJ2-7; no reliable D call. Germline lookup yields CDR1 SGHRS and CDR2 YFSETQ. The CDR3 spans 13 residues. Trimming removed 5 bases at V and 3 bases at J, with 12 bases between. In DNA, the CDR3 is TGCGCCAGCAGGACGGAACCCAGCTACGAGCAGTACTTC. As protein: CASRTEPSYEQYF.

The chain employs TRBV20-1 and TRBJ2-5; 11 bases align to TRBD1. The CDR3 runs 14 residues. V lost 6 bases to trimming and J lost 1 base; unmatched junction nucleotides: 4. CDR1 DFQATT and CDR2 SNEGSKA come from the germline V gene (reference sequence). CDR3 DNA: TGCAGTGCAAGGACAGGGGGCCCCCAAGAGACCCAGTACTTC. This translates into CSARTGGPQETQYF.

This clonotype appeared a few times. J is TRBJ2-1 and V is TRBV5-1, with TRBD2 matching over 14 bases. Trimming took 2 bases from V and 1 from J; bases not matched to a gene: 8. CDR1 SGHRS and CDR2 YFSETQ come from the germline V gene. The CDR3 length is 19 residues. This CDR3 reads CASSFGGLAGEWSYNEQFF. The CDR3 DNA reads TGCGCCAGCAGCTTTGGGGGACTAGCGGGAGAGTGGTCCTACAATGAGCAGTTCTTC.

There are a few counts of this clonotype. This rearrangement joins TRBV20-1 to TRBJ2-5, with a weak D call TRBD2 (6 bases). V shed 0 bases and J shed 9 bases, with 17 bases lying between them. Germline loops: CDR1 DFQATT, CDR2 SNEGSKA (reference sequence). The CDR3 has 14 amino acids. CDR3 sequence (DNA): TGCAGTGCTAGAGATCCGTCTAGCGCGATTCCCCAGTACTTC. Residues: CSARDPSSAIPQYF.

This clonotype occurred a few times. V usage is TRBV6-4 and J usage is TRBJ2-2; the match to TRBD1 covers 10 bases. CDR1 and CDR2 (germline): MRHNA, SNTAGT. There are 15 residues in the CDR3. V was clipped by 8 bases and J by 5 bases; unmatched bases: 8. CDR3 sequence reads: CASATGTGETGELFF. CDR3 bases: TGTGCCAGCGCTACCGGGACAGGGGAGACCGGGGAGCTGTTTTTT.

This clonotype showed up just a few times. The chain is built from TRBV15 and TRBJ2-3; D gene unclear. The CDR3 loop spans 14 amino acids. Germline CDR1 is LNHNV and CDR2 is YYDKDF (reference sequence). Between the trimmed V and J ends, which lost 1 base and 4 bases, there was a span of 9 bases. Here the CDR3 reads CATSRGLSSDTQYF. DNA for the CDR3: TGTGCCACCAGCAGAGGACTTTCATCAGATACGCAGTATTTT. Using reference TRBV15 and TRBJ2-3 for the parts outside the CDR3, the full variable domain is DAMVIQNPRYQVTQFGKPVTLSCSQTLNHNVMYWYQQKSSQAPKLLFHYYDKDFNNEADTPDNFQSRRPNTSFCFLDIRSPGLGDTAMYLCATSRGLSSDTQYFGPGTRLTVL.

This clonotype was observed a handful of times. J is TRBJ2-1 and V is TRBV4-1; a possible D gene is TRBD2 (6 bases). Germline assignment: CDR1 MGHRA and CDR2 YSYEKL. The CDR3 has 14 amino acids. V was trimmed by 4 bases and J by 9 bases, leaving 16 bases between them. This CDR3 is CASSPYSGGAEQFF. In DNA form, the CDR3 reads TGCGCCAGCAGCCCATACTCCGGAGGGGCTGAGCAGTTCTTC.

This clonotype has a handful of counts. This sequence joins TRBV29-1 and TRBJ2-1, with D uncertain. The CDR3 has 13 residues. The ends were cut back, 3 bases at V and 8 bases at J, with 14 bases in the middle. Looked up from germline, CDR1 is SQVTM and CDR2 is ANQGSEA. CDR3 amino acids: CSVDHPSGYEQFF. CDR3 coding DNA: TGCAGCGTTGACCATCCATCCGGCTATGAGCAGTTCTTC.

CDR3 bases: TGTGCCAGCCGCCCGACTAGCGGGAGGCACAATGAGCAGTTCTTC. Its translation: CASRPTSGRHNEQFF. V gene TRBV6-6 combines with J gene TRBJ2-1, with 13 positions matching TRBD2. The germline CDR1 and CDR2 sequences are MNHNY and SVGAGI (reference sequence). J was trimmed by 5 bases and V by 8 bases; bases with no gene match: 6. The CDR3 contains 15 residues.

The rearrangement uses TRBV15 and TRBJ2-3; 9 positions match TRBD2. V shed 4 bases, J shed 0 bases, and the junction held 11 bases outside the gene matches. The CDR3 extends over 18 amino acids. Germline V lookup: CDR1 LNHNV, CDR2 YYDKDF (reference sequence). The CDR3 reads CATSIVAIAGASTDTQYF. CDR3 nucleotide sequence: TGTGCCACCAGCATCGTTGCCATAGCGGGGGCTAGCACAGATACGCAGTATTTT.

This clonotype came up a few times. The V and J genes are TRBV4-2 and TRBJ2-1, with 11 bases matching TRBD2. This CDR3 spans 17 amino acids. The junction had 9 bases not matched to a gene; V was cut back by 0 bases and J by 8 bases. Germline V lookup: CDR1 LGHNA, CDR2 YNFKEQ. The CDR3 sequence: CASSQEGSGRVSDEQFF. The CDR3 DNA is TGTGCCAGCAGCCAAGAAGGTAGCGGGAGGGTTTCCGATGAGCAGTTCTTC.

The chain couples TRBV29-1 to TRBJ2-1; 7 bases align to TRBD1. This CDR3 is 12 amino acids long. V lost 7 bases, J lost 5 bases, and 5 bases stayed unmatched. CDR1 is SQVTM, CDR2 ANQGSEA, per germline. The CDR3 DNA sequence: TGCAGCGATACCGACAGGGACAATGAGCAGTTCTTC. Translated: CSDTDRDNEQFF.

A few counts support this clonotype. The V gene is TRBV7-3, the J gene TRBJ2-1; 7 nucleotides align to TRBD2. Trimming cost V 4 bases and J 10 bases; bases outside gene matches: 4. This CDR3 contains 12 residues. Germline CDR1 is SGHTA and CDR2 is FQGTGA. The CDR3 loop reads CASSSTAGEQFF. CDR3 bases: TGTGCCAGCAGCTCGACAGCGGGGGAGCAGTTCTTC. The full variable domain, in which reference TRBV7-3 and TRBJ2-1 provide the parts outside the CDR3, is GAGVSQTPSNKVTEKGKYVELRCDPISGHTALYWYRQSLGQGPEFLIYFQGTGAADDSGLPNDRFFAVRPEGSVSTLKIQRTERGDSAVYLCASSSTAGEQFFGPGTRLTVL.